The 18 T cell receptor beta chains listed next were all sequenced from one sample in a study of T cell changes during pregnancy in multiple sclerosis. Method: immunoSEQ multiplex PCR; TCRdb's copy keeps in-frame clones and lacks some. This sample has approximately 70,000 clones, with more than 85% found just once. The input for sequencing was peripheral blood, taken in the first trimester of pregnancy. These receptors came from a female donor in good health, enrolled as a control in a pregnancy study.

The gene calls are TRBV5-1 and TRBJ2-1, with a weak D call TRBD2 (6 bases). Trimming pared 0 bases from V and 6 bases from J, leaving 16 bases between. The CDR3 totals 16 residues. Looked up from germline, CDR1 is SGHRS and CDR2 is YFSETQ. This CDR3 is CASSLAGGAGSNEQFF. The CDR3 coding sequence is TGCGCCAGCAGCTTGGCCGGCGGGGCAGGGAGCAATGAGCAGTTCTTC.

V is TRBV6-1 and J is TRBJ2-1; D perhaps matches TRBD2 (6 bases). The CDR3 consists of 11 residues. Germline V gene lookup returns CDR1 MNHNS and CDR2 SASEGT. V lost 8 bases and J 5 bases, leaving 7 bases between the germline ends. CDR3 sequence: CASGGDNEQFF. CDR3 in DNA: TGTGCCAGCGGAGGGGACAATGAGCAGTTCTTC.

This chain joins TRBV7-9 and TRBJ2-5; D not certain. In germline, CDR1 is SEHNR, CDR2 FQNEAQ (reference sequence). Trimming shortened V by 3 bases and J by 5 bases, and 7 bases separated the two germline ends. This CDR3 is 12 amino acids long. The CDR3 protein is CASSLAGETQYF. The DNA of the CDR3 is TGTGCCAGCAGCTTGGCAGGCGAGACCCAGTACTTC. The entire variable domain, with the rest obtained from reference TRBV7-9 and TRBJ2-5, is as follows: DTGVSQNPRHKITKRGQNVTFRCDPISEHNRLYWYRQTLGQGPEFLTYFQNEAQLEKSRLLSDRFSAERPKGSFSTLEIQRTEQGDSAMYLCASSLAGETQYFGPGTRLLVL.

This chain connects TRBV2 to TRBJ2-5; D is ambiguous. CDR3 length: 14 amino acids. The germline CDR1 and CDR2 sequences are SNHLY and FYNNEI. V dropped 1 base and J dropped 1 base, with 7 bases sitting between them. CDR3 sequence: CASSEEPFQETQYF. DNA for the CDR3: TGTGCCAGCAGTGAAGAGCCCTTCCAAGAGACCCAGTACTTC.

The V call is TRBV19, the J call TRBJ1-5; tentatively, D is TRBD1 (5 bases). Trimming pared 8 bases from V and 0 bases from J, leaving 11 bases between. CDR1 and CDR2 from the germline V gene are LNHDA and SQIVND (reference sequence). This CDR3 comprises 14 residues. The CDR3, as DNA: TGTGCCAGTGAGGACACCGCTAGCAATCAGCCCCAGCATTTT. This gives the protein CASEDTASNQPQHF. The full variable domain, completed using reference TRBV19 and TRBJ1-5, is DGGITQSPKYLFRKEGQNVTLSCEQNLNHDAMYWYRQDPGQGLRLIYYSQIVNDFQKGDIAEGYSVSREKKESFPLTVTSAQKNPTAFYLCASEDTASNQPQHFGDGTRLSIL.

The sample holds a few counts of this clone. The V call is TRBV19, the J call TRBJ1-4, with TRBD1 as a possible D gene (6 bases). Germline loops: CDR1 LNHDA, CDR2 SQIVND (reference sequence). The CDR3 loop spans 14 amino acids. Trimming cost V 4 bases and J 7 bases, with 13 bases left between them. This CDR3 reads CASSSGHRAEKLFF. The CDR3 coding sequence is TGTGCCAGTAGTAGCGGACACAGGGCTGAAAAACTGTTTTTT.

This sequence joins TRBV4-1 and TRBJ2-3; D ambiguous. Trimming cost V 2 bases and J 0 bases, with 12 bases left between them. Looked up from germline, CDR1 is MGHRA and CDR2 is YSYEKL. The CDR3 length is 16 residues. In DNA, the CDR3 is TGCGCCAGCAGCCAAATTATAGAATCTAGCACAGATACGCAGTATTTT. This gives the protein CASSQIIESSTDTQYF.

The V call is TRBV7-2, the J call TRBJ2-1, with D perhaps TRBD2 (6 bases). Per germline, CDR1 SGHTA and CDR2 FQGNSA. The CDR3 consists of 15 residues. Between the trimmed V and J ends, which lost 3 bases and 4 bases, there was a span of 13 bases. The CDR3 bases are TGTGCCAGCAGCTTGCAGGGCGGGGTTTACAATGAGCAGTTCTTC. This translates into CASSLQGGVYNEQFF.

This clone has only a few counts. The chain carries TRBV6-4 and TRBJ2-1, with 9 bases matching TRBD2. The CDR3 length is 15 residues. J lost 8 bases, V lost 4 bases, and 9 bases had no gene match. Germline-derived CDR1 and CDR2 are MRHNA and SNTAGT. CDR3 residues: CASSAHSGSGDEQFF. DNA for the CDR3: TGTGCCAGCAGTGCCCATAGCGGGAGCGGGGATGAGCAGTTCTTC.

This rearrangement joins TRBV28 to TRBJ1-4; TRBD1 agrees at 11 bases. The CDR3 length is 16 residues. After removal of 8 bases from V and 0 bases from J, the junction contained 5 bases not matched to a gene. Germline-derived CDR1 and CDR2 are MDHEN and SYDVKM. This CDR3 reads CASVGQGAPTNEKLFF. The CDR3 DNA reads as TGTGCCAGCGTTGGACAGGGGGCACCAACTAATGAAAAACTGTTTTTT.

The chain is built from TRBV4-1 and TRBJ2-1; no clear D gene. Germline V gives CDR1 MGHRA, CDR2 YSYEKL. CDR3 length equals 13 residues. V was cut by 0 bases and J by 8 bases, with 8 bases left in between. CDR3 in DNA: TGCGCCAGCAGCCAAGATGTTTTCTATGAGCAGTTCTTC. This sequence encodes CASSQDVFYEQFF.

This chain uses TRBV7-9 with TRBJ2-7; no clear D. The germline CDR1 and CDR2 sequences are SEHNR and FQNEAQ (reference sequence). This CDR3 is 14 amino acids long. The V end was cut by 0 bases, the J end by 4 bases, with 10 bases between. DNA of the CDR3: TGTGCCAGCAGCTTAGCGGGCTCGAAGTACGAGCAGTACTTC. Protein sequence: CASSLAGSKYEQYF. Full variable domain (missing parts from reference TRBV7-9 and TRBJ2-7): DTGVSQNPRHKITKRGQNVTFRCDPISEHNRLYWYRQTLGQGPEFLTYFQNEAQLEKSRLLSDRFSAERPKGSFSTLEIQRTEQGDSAMYLCASSLAGSKYEQYFGPGTRLTVT.

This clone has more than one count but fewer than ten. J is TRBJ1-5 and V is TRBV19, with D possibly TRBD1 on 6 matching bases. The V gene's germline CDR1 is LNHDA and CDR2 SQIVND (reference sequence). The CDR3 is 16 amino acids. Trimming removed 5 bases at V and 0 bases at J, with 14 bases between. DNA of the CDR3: TGTGCCAGTAGTCCCCAGGCAGGGGATAGCAATCAGCCCCAGCATTTT. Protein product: CASSPQAGDSNQPQHF. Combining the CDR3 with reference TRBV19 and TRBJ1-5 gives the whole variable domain DGGITQSPKYLFRKEGQNVTLSCEQNLNHDAMYWYRQDPGQGLRLIYYSQIVNDFQKGDIAEGYSVSREKKESFPLTVTSAQKNPTAFYLCASSPQAGDSNQPQHFGDGTRLSIL.

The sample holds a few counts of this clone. CDR3 region: CASSDQRAKNIQYF. Written as DNA, the CDR3 is TGTGCCAGCAGTGATCAGAGGGCCAAAAACATTCAGTACTTC. J is TRBJ2-4 and V is TRBV2, with D unresolved. Trimming took 3 bases from V and 1 from J, leaving 7 bases between them. The CDR3 has 14 amino acids. Germline V gene lookup returns CDR1 SNHLY and CDR2 FYNNEI.

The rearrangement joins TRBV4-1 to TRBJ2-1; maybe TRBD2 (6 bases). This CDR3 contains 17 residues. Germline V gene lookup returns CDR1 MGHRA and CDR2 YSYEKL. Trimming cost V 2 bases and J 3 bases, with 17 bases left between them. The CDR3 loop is CASSQFERAPIYNEQFF. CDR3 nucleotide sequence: TGCGCCAGCAGCCAATTCGAGCGGGCCCCGATCTACAATGAGCAGTTCTTC.

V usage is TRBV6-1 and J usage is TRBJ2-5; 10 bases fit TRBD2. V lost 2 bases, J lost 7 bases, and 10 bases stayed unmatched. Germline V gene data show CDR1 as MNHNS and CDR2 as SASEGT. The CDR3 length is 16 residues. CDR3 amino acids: CASSEIWGTSVGTQYF. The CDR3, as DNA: TGTGCCAGCAGTGAAATATGGGGGACTAGCGTTGGGACCCAGTACTTC.

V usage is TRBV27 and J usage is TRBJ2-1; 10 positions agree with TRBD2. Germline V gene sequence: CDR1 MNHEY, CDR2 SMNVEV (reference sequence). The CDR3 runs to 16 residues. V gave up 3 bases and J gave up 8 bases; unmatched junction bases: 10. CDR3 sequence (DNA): TGTGCCAGCAGTTTTTCATCAAGCGGGAGGGCGGATGAGCAGTTCTTC. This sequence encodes CASSFSSSGRADEQFF.

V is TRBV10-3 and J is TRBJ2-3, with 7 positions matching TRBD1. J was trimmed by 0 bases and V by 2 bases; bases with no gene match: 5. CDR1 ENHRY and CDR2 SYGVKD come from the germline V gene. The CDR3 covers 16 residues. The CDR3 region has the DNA TGTGCCATCAGTGAGGTGACAGGGCTCAGCACAGATACGCAGTATTTT. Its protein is CAISEVTGLSTDTQYF.